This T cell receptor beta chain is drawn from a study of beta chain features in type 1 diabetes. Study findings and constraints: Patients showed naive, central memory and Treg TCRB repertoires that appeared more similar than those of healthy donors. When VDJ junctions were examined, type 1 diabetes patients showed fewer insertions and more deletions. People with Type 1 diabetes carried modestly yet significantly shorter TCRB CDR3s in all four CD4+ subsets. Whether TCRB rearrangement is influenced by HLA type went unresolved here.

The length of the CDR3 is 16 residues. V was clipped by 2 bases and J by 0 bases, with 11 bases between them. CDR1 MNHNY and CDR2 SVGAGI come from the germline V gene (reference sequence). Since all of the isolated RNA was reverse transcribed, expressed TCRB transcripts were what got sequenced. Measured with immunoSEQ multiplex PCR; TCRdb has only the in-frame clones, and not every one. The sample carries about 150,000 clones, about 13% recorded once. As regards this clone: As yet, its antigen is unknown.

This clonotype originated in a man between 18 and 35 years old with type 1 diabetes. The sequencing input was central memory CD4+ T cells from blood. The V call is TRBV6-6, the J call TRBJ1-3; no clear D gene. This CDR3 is CASSYAGRNSGNTIYF. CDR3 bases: TGTGCCAGCAGTTACGCCGGACGCAACTCTGGAAACACCATATATTTT.